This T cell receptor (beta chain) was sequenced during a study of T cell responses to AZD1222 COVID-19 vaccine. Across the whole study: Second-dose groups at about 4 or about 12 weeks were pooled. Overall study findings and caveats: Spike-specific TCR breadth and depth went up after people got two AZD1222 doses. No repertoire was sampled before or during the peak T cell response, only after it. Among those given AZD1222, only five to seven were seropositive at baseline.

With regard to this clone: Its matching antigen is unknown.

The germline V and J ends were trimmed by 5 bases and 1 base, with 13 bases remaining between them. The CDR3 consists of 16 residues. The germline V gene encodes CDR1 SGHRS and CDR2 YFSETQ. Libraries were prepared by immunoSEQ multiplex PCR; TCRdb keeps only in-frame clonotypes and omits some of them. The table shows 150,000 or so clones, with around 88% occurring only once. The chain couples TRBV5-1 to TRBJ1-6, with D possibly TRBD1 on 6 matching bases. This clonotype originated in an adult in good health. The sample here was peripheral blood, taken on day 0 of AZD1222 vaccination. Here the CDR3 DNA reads TGCGCCAGCAGAAAGGGGGAGACGTCCTATAATTCACCCCTCCACTTT. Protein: CASRKGETSYNSPLHF.